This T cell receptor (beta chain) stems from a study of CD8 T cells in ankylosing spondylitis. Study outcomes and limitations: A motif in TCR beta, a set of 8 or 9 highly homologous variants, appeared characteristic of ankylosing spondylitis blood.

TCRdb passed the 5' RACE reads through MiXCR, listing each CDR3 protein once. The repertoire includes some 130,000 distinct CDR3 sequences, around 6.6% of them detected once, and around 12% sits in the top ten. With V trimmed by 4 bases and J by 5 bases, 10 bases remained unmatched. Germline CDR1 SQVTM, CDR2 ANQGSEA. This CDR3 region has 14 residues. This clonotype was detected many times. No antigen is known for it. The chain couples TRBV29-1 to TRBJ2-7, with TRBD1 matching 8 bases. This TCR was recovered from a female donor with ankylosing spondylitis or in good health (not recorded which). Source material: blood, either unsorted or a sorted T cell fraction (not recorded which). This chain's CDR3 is CSVGDWTGLDEQYF. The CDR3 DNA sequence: TGCAGCGTTGGAGACTGGACAGGGCTCGACGAGCAGTACTTC.